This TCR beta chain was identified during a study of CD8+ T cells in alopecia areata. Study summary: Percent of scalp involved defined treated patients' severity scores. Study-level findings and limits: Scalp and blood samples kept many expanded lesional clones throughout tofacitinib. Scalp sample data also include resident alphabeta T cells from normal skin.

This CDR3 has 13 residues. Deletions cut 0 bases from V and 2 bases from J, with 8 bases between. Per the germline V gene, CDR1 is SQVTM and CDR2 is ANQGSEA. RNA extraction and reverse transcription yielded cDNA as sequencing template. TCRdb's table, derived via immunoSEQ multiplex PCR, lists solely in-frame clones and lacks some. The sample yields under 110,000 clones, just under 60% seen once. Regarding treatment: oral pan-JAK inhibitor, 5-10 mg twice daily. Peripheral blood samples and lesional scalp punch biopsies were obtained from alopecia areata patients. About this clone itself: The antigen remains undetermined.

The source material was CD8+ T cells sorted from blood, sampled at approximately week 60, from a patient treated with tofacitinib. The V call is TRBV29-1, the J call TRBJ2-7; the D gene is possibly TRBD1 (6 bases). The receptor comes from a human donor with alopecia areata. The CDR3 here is CSVEEDRPYEQYF. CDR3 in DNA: TGCAGCGTTGAAGAAGACAGGCCCTACGAGCAGTACTTC.